This T cell receptor (beta chain) was retrieved from a study of T cell changes during pregnancy in multiple sclerosis. The repertoire was sequenced with immunoSEQ multiplex PCR; TCRdb's copy has only in-frame clones and lacks some. The sample includes roughly 42,000 clones, approximately 90% of them seen just once. CDR3 size: 13 residues. The germline gives CDR1 GTSNPN, CDR2 SVGIG (reference sequence). The V end was cut by 2 bases, the J end by 3 bases, with 11 bases between. This sequence joins TRBV30 and TRBJ2-7; D possibly corresponds to TRBD1 (5 bases). This TCR was recovered from a female donor with multiple sclerosis, enrolled in a pregnancy study. Here the sequenced sample was CD4+ T cells from peripheral blood mononuclear cells, taken in the second trimester of pregnancy. The CDR3 DNA sequence: TGTGCCTGGAGTAGGGGTATAGACTACGAGCAGTACTTC. This gives the protein CAWSRGIDYEQYF.